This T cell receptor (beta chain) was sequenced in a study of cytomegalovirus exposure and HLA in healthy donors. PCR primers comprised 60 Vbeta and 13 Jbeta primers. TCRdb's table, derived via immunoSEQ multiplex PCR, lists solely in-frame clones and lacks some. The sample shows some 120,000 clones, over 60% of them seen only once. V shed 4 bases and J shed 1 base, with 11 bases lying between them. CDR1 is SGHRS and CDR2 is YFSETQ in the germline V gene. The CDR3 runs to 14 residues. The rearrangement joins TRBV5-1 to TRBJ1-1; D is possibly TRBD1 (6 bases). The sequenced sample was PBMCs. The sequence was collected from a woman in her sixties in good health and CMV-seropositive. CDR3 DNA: TGCGCCAGCAGCCCGGACAGCGGGAACACTGAAGCTTTCTTT. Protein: CASSPDSGNTEAFF.